The 25 T cell receptor beta chains presented below share a single source sample, sequenced in a study of regulatory T cells in long-lasting Graves disease. Time point of the sample: newly diagnosed GD, antithyroid drugs for less than 3 months. From RNA extracted from PBMCs, the TCR library was made. iRepertoire HTBI primers and Arm-PCR of CDR3 regions built TCR beta libraries. MiXCR, run by TCRdb on the multiplex PCR reads, gives a single entry per CDR3 protein. The profile covers a few hundred thousand distinct CDR3 sequences, with 12% to 15% appearing a single time and around a sixth taken by the ten largest. The sample was also linked to a second study, of T cells in Graves' hyperthyroidism and ophthalmopathy.

Sequencing used peripheral blood mononuclear cells (PBMCs), obtained at new diagnosis, from a patient treated with antithyroid drugs. These receptor sequences come from a woman aged 45-59 years with Graves disease.

The chain carries TRBV9 and TRBJ1-2; D is possibly TRBD1 (6 bases). Germline assignment: CDR1 SGDLS and CDR2 YYNGEE. This CDR3 has 12 amino acids. Trimming cost V 0 bases and J 10 bases, with 10 bases left between them. Written as DNA, the CDR3 is TGTGCCAGCAGCGTAGAACAGGGTGTCTACACCTTC. The encoded protein is CASSVEQGVYTF.

This chain connects TRBV12-3 or TRBV12-4 to TRBJ2-5; a possible D gene is TRBD1 (6 bases). The CDR3 loop spans 12 amino acids. The ends were cut back, 4 bases at V and 7 bases at J, with 10 bases in the middle. CDR3 loop: CASSYLQGTQYF. In nucleotides, the CDR3 is TGTGCCAGCAGTTATCTACAGGGGACCCAGTACTTC.

This clonotype was counted ten times or more. The gene calls are TRBV11-2 and TRBJ2-1; 8 nucleotides line up with TRBD1. Per germline, CDR1 SGHAT and CDR2 FQNNGV. V lost 1 base, J lost 7 bases, and 6 bases stayed unmatched. There are 15 residues in the CDR3. CDR3 bases: TGTGCCAGCAGCTTAGGCGACAGGGGAAGGAATGAGCAGTTCTTC. It is translated as CASSLGDRGRNEQFF.

This clonotype was found a few times. The chain links TRBV30 to TRBJ2-7; tentatively, D is TRBD2 (5 bases). The V gene's germline CDR1 is GTSNPN and CDR2 SVGIG (reference sequence). The CDR3 loop spans 12 amino acids. V lost 1 base, J lost 9 bases, and 13 bases lay in between. The CDR3 sequence is CAWSGTTEGQYF. In DNA form, the CDR3 reads TGTGCCTGGAGTGGAACAACCGAGGGGCAGTACTTC.

This clonotype was observed many times. This chain uses TRBV9 with TRBJ2-3; D is ambiguous. Trimming stripped 0 bases from V and 3 bases from J, with 11 bases between. The germline gives CDR1 SGDLS, CDR2 YYNGEE. The CDR3 sequence is 15 residues long. CDR3 bases: TGTGCCAGCAGCGTAGTGGCAGAGAGGACAGATACGCAGTATTTT. Amino acid sequence: CASSVVAERTDTQYF.

This clonotype was found many times. The chain links TRBV28 to TRBJ1-2, with D unresolved. This CDR3 comprises 12 residues. CDR1 and CDR2 from the germline V gene are MDHEN and SYDVKM. Trimming removed 5 bases at V and 4 bases at J, with 8 bases between. The chain's CDR3 is CASSRISYGYTF. In DNA form, the CDR3 reads TGTGCCAGCAGTAGGATCTCCTATGGCTACACCTTC.

The chain carries TRBV9 and TRBJ1-1; weak D call: TRBD1 (6 bases). Trimming cost V 3 bases and J 6 bases, with 21 bases left between them. The CDR3 spans 16 residues. Germline CDR1 reads SGDLS; CDR2 reads YYNGEE. The CDR3 is CASSAEGEAGSSEAFF. Written as DNA, the CDR3 is TGTGCCAGCAGCGCCGAGGGGGAGGCGGGGTCCTCTGAAGCTTTCTTT.

This clonotype occurred a few times. This chain uses TRBV11-2 with TRBJ2-2; 7 bases map to TRBD2. The germline V gene has CDR1 SGHAT and CDR2 FQNNGV. This CDR3 region has 16 residues. Losses at the gene ends were 3 bases for V and 3 bases for J; bases not matched to a gene: 7. The CDR3 is CASSLDWTRHTGELFF. The CDR3 nucleotides are TGTGCCAGCAGCTTGGATTGGACTAGACACACCGGGGAGCTGTTTTTT.

About this clonotype: With a much larger clone just one base away, this may be a read error. The chain is built from TRBV5-1 and TRBJ1-1; D not certain. CDR1 is SGHRS, CDR2 YFSETQ, per germline. CDR3 size: 15 residues. The CDR3 reads CACSLMGVENTEAFF. The DNA for the CDR3 is TGCGCCTGCAGCTTGATGGGTGTCGAGAACACTGAAGCTTTCTTT.

The chain recombines TRBV10-3 with TRBJ1-2; D possibly corresponds to TRBD1 (5 bases). From germline, CDR1 is ENHRY and CDR2 SYGVKD. This CDR3 has 15 residues. The germline V and J ends were trimmed by 0 bases and 2 bases, with 10 bases remaining between them. The CDR3 sequence: CAISESRQGNYGYTF. The CDR3 DNA is TGTGCCATCAGTGAGTCGAGGCAGGGCAACTATGGCTACACCTTC.

This chain links TRBV7-9 with TRBJ2-1, with TRBD2 matching 7 bases. J was trimmed by 9 bases and V by 2 bases; bases with no gene match: 10. Germline CDR1 SEHNR, CDR2 FQNEAQ (reference sequence). CDR3 length equals 15 residues. In nucleotides, the CDR3 is TGTGCCAGCAGCTTAATTTCGGGAGGACCCACTGAGCAGTTCTTC. Translated: CASSLISGGPTEQFF.

At least ten counts were recorded for this clonotype. The chain carries TRBV6-1 and TRBJ2-1; 14 bases are shared with TRBD2. Germline CDR1 and CDR2: MNHNS and SASEGT. V shed 5 bases and J 7 bases; nucleotides not matched to a gene: 7. CDR3 length: 16 residues. The CDR3 loop reads CASSRGLAGGGNEQFF. The CDR3 DNA reads TGTGCCAGCAGTCGAGGACTAGCGGGAGGTGGGAATGAGCAGTTCTTC.

This clonotype was seen ten or more times. The V call is TRBV24-1, the J call TRBJ2-5, with TRBD2 as a possible D gene (5 bases). The CDR3 consists of 16 residues. V was clipped by 5 bases and J by 4 bases, with 19 bases between them. The V gene's germline CDR1 is KGHDR and CDR2 SFDVKD. The CDR3 is CATSGDREQVGETQYF. In nucleotides, the CDR3 is TGTGCCACCAGTGGAGACCGGGAACAAGTGGGAGAGACCCAGTACTTC.

This clonotype has a handful of counts. This sequence joins TRBV28 and TRBJ2-7; perhaps TRBD2 as D (7 bases). Trimming left V 7 bases short and J 0 bases short, with 19 bases between. The CDR3 runs 16 residues. Germline lookup yields CDR1 MDHEN and CDR2 SYDVKM. For the CDR3, the DNA is TGTGCCAGCAAGGGGGGGGGGGACTTCACCTCCTACGAGCAGTACTTC. It specifies CASKGGGDFTSYEQYF.

The rearrangement joins TRBV24-1 to TRBJ2-1; 10 bases map to TRBD2. Germline-derived CDR1 and CDR2 are KGHDR and SFDVKD. The trim removed 9 bases at V and 5 bases at J, leaving 9 bases unmatched. This CDR3 comprises 15 residues. The CDR3 nucleotides are TGTGCCACCTCGGCTAGCGGGAGCATCAACAATGAGCAGTTCTTC. Its translation is CATSASGSINNEQFF.

This clonotype was observed many times. The V gene is TRBV11-2, the J gene TRBJ1-1; D gene ambiguous. The germline V and J ends were trimmed by 5 bases and 10 bases, with 26 bases remaining between them. The CDR3 consists of 16 residues. CDR1 and CDR2 (germline): SGHAT, FQNNGV. The CDR3 reads CASSLPIVARGWSAFF. In DNA form, the CDR3 reads TGTGCCAGCAGCCTACCTATTGTGGCCCGGGGTTGGTCAGCTTTCTTT.

This clonotype showed up many times. This chain joins TRBV6-1 and TRBJ1-2, with 7 bases aligning to TRBD1. V was clipped by 5 bases and J by 1 base; unmatched bases: 4. The length of the CDR3 is 14 residues. Per the germline V gene, CDR1 is MNHNS and CDR2 is SASEGT. In nucleotides, the CDR3 is TGTGCCAGCAGTACCGGGACAGTTAACTATGGCTACACCTTC. Protein: CASSTGTVNYGYTF.

This clonotype was observed many times. The J gene is TRBJ1-2, the V gene TRBV7-9; D gene unclear. The V and J ends lost 1 base and 3 bases respectively, with 15 bases between them. Germline CDR1 reads SEHNR; CDR2 reads FQNEAQ (reference sequence). The CDR3 loop spans 16 amino acids. The CDR3 DNA is TGTGCCAGCAGCTTAGGGGGAATAAGCCCAGACTATGGCTACACCTTC. Residues: CASSLGGISPDYGYTF.

CDR3 nucleotides: TGTGCCAGCAGTGGGTTTGGGACAGGGTCTAATTCACCCCTCCACTTT. Translating gives CASSGFGTGSNSPLHF. The V gene is TRBV12-3 or TRBV12-4, the J gene TRBJ1-6, with 9 positions matching TRBD1. The length of the CDR3 is 16 residues. The ends lost 5 bases at V and 6 bases at J; junction bases unmatched: 8.

This clonotype appeared a few times. The chain couples TRBV30 to TRBJ2-1, with 8 bases aligning to TRBD2. The CDR3 loop spans 14 amino acids. V shed 6 bases, J shed 9 bases, and the junction held 13 bases outside the gene matches. CDR1 is GTSNPN and CDR2 is SVGIG in the germline V gene (reference sequence). The CDR3 loop is CACSGLAGGGEQFF. DNA of the CDR3: TGTGCCTGCTCCGGACTAGCCGGCGGGGGTGAGCAGTTCTTC.

This clonotype was seen only a few times. The chain uses TRBV7-8 and TRBJ2-7, with 9 bases aligning to TRBD1. Germline V gene lookup returns CDR1 SGHVS and CDR2 FQNEAQ. This CDR3 contains 15 residues. Unmatched junction bases numbered 11, after V lost 5 bases and J lost 6 bases. The CDR3 DNA reads as TGTGCCAGCAGCCCGAGGACAGGGGTGTACAGCGAGCAGTACTTC. Its protein product is CASSPRTGVYSEQYF.

There are a few counts of this clonotype. A clone one base away is much larger, so this may be a read error. V and J are TRBV3-1 and TRBJ2-2; 12 nucleotides align to TRBD2. This CDR3 spans 15 amino acids. Unmatched junction bases numbered 3, after V lost 4 bases and J lost 6 bases. CDR1 and CDR2 (germline): LGHDT, YNNKEL (reference sequence). The CDR3 protein is CASSPTSGRSGELFF. In nucleotides, the CDR3 is TGTGCCAGCAGCCCGACTAGCGGGAGATCCGGGGAGCTGTTTTTT.

This clonotype was detected ten times or more. The chain carries TRBV19 and TRBJ1-1; TRBD1 matches at 7 bases. J was trimmed by 0 bases and V by 3 bases; bases with no gene match: 7. This CDR3 has 16 amino acids. Germline V gene sequence: CDR1 LNHDA, CDR2 SQIVND (reference sequence). The DNA of the CDR3 is TGTGCCAGTAGTATCGCTACAGGGGCCGTGAACACTGAAGCTTTCTTT. This sequence encodes CASSIATGAVNTEAFF.

This clonotype has only a few counts. The gene calls are TRBV6-4 and TRBJ1-1; TRBD1 might be the D (5 bases). The CDR3 covers 13 residues. Trimming cost V 7 bases and J 1 base, with 10 bases left between them. CDR1 and CDR2 from the germline V gene are MRHNA and SNTAGT. CDR3 loop: CASTYTGNTEAFF. The CDR3 nucleotides are TGTGCCAGCACCTATACAGGGAACACTGAAGCTTTCTTT.

This clonotype showed up many times. The chain employs TRBV7-9 and TRBJ2-1; 9 bases are shared with TRBD1. Trimming took 7 bases from V and 5 from J; bases not matched to a gene: 6. The V gene's germline CDR1 is SEHNR and CDR2 FQNEAQ (reference sequence). This CDR3 contains 14 residues. The CDR3 region has the DNA TGTGCCAGCATGCCCGGGACAGGGCACAATGAGCAGTTCTTC. Encoded protein: CASMPGTGHNEQFF. Drawing the rest from reference TRBV7-9 and TRBJ2-1, the complete variable domain is DTGVSQNPRHKITKRGQNVTFRCDPISEHNRLYWYRQTLGQGPEFLTYFQNEAQLEKSRLLSDRFSAERPKGSFSTLEIQRTEQGDSAMYLCASMPGTGHNEQFFGPGTRLTVL.